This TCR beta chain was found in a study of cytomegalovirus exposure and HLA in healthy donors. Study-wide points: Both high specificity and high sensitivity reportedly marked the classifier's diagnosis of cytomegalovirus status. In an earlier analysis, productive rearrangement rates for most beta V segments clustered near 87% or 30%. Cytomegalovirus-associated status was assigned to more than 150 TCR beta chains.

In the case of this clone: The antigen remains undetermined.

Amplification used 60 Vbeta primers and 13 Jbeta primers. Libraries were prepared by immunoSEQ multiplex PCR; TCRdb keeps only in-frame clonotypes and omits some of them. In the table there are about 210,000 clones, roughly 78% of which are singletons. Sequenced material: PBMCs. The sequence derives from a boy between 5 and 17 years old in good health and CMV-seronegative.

As DNA, the CDR3 is TGCGCCAGCAGCCAAGATCGGCAGGTCTATGGCTACACCTTC. Amino acid sequence: CASSQDRQVYGYTF. This chain joins TRBV4-1 and TRBJ1-2; no clear D gene. Germline values: CDR1 MGHRA, CDR2 YSYEKL. The germline V and J ends were trimmed by 0 bases and 4 bases, with 9 bases remaining between them. This CDR3 is 14 amino acids long.